What follows describes a single TCR beta chain. The entry originates in a study of PD-1 blockade in classical Hodgkin lymphoma. Each patient's relapse followed autologous stem cell transplantation, and brentuximab vedotin exposure varied. The assay was immunoSEQ multiplex PCR, and TCRdb's table has in-frame clones only and misses some. There are over 10,000 clones in the sample; around four fifths occur only once, and 24% lies in the top ten. Germline V lookup: CDR1 MDHEN, CDR2 SYDVKM. The CDR3 covers 14 residues. V lost 6 bases and J 3 bases, leaving 12 bases between the germline ends. The TCR sequence derives from a human donor with classical Hodgkin lymphoma. This chain links TRBV28 with TRBJ1-5; D not resolved. This specimen consisted of peripheral blood mononuclear cells (PBMCs), obtained at baseline. The CDR3 DNA reads as TGTGCCAGCAGCCGCGGACGGTTCAATCAGCCCCAGCATTTT. This sequence encodes CASSRGRFNQPQHF.